This entry is about one TCR beta chain. Its cognate antigen is unknown. This record comes from a study of T cell responses to AZD1222 COVID-19 vaccine. The V end was cut by 3 bases, the J end by 4 bases, with 5 bases between. This CDR3 comprises 12 residues. Produced via immunoSEQ multiplex PCR; TCRdb's table is partial and in-frame only. The repertoire consists of around 180,000 clones, with about nine tenths occurring once and the leading ten covering 2.5% to 3%. Findings of the study overall: Donors, mostly white British, included more females; clonal diversity was possibly underestimated. Spike-specific TCRs gained breadth and depth after people received two AZD1222 doses. Only six or seven AZD1222 recipients tested seropositive at baseline.

The TCR comes from an adult in good health. The specimen comprised peripheral blood, sampled on day 0 of AZD1222 vaccination. The chain is built from TRBV12-3 or TRBV12-4 and TRBJ2-3; D not certain. The CDR3 is CASSFGPDTQYF. The CDR3 DNA is TGTGCCAGCAGTTTTGGGCCAGATACGCAGTATTTT.